The clone carrying this T cell receptor (beta chain) was detected a few times. This entry belongs to a study of T-cell reconstitution after alpha-beta-depleted transplantation in children. This CDR3 comprises 12 residues. Deletions cut 2 bases from V and 8 bases from J, with 9 bases between. CDR1 and CDR2 from the germline V gene are SGHTA and FQGTGA. Preparation of the TCRbeta library used unique molecular identifiers. MiXCR was run by TCRdb on the PCR reads, yielding one entry per CDR3 protein. This sample carries about 640,000 distinct CDR3 sequences, approximately 12% of them seen once, and the ten largest clones take over 2%.

The sequences come from PBMCs, mostly from graft donor cells, collected 360 days after TCRalphabeta/CD19-depleted stem cell transplant. This receptor was identified in a male patient younger than 18 who had a stem cell transplant for acute myeloid leukemia, so the T cells may come from the graft donor. The chain has TRBV7-3 and TRBJ1-2; D is uncertain. This chain's CDR3 is CASSLGVEGYTF. In DNA, the CDR3 is TGTGCCAGCAGCTTAGGGGTGGAGGGCTACACCTTC.